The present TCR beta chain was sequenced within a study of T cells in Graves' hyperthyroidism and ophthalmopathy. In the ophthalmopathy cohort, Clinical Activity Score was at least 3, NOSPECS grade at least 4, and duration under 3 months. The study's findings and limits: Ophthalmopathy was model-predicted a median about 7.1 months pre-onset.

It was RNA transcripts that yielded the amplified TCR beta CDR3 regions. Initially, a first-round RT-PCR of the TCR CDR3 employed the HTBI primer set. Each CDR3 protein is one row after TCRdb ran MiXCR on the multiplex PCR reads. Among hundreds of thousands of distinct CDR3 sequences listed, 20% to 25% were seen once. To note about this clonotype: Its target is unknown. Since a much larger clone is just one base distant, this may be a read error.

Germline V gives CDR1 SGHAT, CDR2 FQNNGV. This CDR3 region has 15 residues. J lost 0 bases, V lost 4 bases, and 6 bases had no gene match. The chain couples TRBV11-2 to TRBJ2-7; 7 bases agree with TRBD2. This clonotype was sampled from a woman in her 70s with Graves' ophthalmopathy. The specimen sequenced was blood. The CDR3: CASSSGWDYSYEQYF. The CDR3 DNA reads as TGTGCCAGCAGCTCAGGGTGGGACTACTCCTACGAGCAGTACTTC.